This T cell receptor beta chain was observed in a study of spatial heterogeneity in lung cancer. Time point described: sample taken at primary tumor resection. No cell sorting; template was whole RNA from tumor, lung tissue or PBMC. Every TCR cDNA molecule bore a unique molecular identifier. TCRdb processed the 5' RACE reads anew with MiXCR; each CDR3 protein has one entry. The sample includes 5,500 to 8,500 distinct CDR3 sequences, roughly 15% of them seen just once. This clonotype occurred many times. No antigen is known for it. Notes on the study in general: Tumors with more nonsynonymous mutations had more expanded intratumoral alpha and beta TCRs. Ubiquitous and regional expanded TCR counts correlated with ubiquitous and regional nonsynonymous mutations, respectively.

The clonotype comes from a male donor with early-stage non-small cell lung cancer. Specimen: lung tumor tissue, collected at surgery.

As DNA, the CDR3 is TGTGCCAGCAGCTTAGAAGGGACAGGGGCTTACAATGAGCAGTTCTTC. It translates to CASSLEGTGAYNEQFF. The chain recombines TRBV7-9 with TRBJ2-1; 10 bases match TRBD1. The CDR3 totals 16 residues. Germline CDR1 reads SEHNR; CDR2 reads FQNEAQ (reference sequence). V shed 1 base and J 4 bases; nucleotides not matched to a gene: 4.